These T cell receptor beta chains were read from a single sample in a study of T cell responses to AZD1222 COVID-19 vaccine. The method was immunoSEQ multiplex PCR; TCRdb's version includes in-frame clones alone and lacks a portion of them. The sample yields over 130,000 clones, 80% to 95% seen once. Specimen: peripheral blood, collected 28 days after the second AZD1222 dose. The receptors derive from an adult who received the AZD1222 COVID-19 vaccine. Each CDR3 is given with its conserved first and last residue. Fields, in order: clone size, J gene, D gene, V gene, CDR3 DNA, CDR3 protein. A D gene is named only where the DNA matches it firmly. Only part of the rows carry a size: once, few, many, or a class if the clone is expanded.

>.|TRBJ2-2|TRBD1|TRBV2
TGTGCCAGCAGGGGGGACAGGGATAACACCGGGGAGCTGTTTTTT
CASRGDRDNTGELFF
>.|TRBJ1-5|TRBD1|TRBV6-5
TGTGCCAGCAGGGGGACAGGGACGACTCAGCCCCAGCATTTT
CASRGTGTTQPQHF
>few|TRBJ2-2|.|TRBV7-9
TGTGCCAGCAGCCTAAAGAACACCGGGGAGCTGTTTTTT
CASSLKNTGELFF
>.|TRBJ1-1|TRBD1|TRBV5-1
TGCGCCAGCAGCTTGGACAGGGGGGGAACTGAAGCTTTCTTT
CASSLDRGGTEAFF
>.|TRBJ2-2|.|TRBV3-1/TRBV3-2
TGTGCCAGCAGCCAAGAGGGGCTGCCCCCCGGGGAGCTGTTTTTT
CASSQEGLPPGELFF
>.|TRBJ2-2|TRBD2|TRBV5-1
TGCGCCAGCAGCTTGGAGGCTGGACTAGCATTAAACACCGGGGAGCTGTTTTTT
CASSLEAGLALNTGELFF
>.|TRBJ2-1|TRBD2|TRBV7-9
TGTGCCAGCAGACAAACCTATACTAGCGGGAGGGCCAATGAGCAGTTCTTC
CASRQTYTSGRANEQFF
>.|TRBJ1-5|TRBD1|TRBV28
TGTGCCAGCAGCCAGGGGGTTCAGCCCCAGCATTTT
CASSQGVQPQHF
>.|TRBJ2-7|.|TRBV15
TGTGCCACCAGCAGAGATGGGGGACCTTACGAGCAGTACTTC
CATSRDGGPYEQYF
>once|TRBJ1-2|.|TRBV7-2
TGTGCCAGCAGCTTACCGCAGGACTATGGCTACACCTTC
CASSLPQDYGYTF
>once|TRBJ1-5|.|TRBV10-3
TGTGCCATCAGTGAAGGTAATCAGCCCCAGCATTTT
CAISEGNQPQHF
>.|TRBJ1-2|.|TRBV9
TGTGCCAGCAGCGGCCTGAGGGACTATGGCTACACCTTC
CASSGLRDYGYTF
>once|TRBJ2-1|.|TRBV28
TGTGCCAGCAGTTCCCCGGGGAATGAGCAGTTCTTC
CASSSPGNEQFF
>.|TRBJ1-2|TRBD1|TRBV4-1
TGCGCCAGCAGCCAAGCCCGAGACAGGGGGCTAGGCTACACCTTC
CASSQARDRGLGYTF
>.|TRBJ1-4|.|TRBV5-1
TGCGCCAGCAGCTTGTTAGGGGTTGCAACTAATGAAAAACTGTTTTTT
CASSLLGVATNEKLFF
>.|TRBJ1-5|.|TRBV28
TGTGCCAGCAATATCGTGCGGGGATACAATCAGCCCCAGCATTTT
CASNIVRGYNQPQHF
>.|TRBJ2-7|TRBD1|TRBV28
TGTGCCAGCAGTTTGGGGACAGGGATAGGCGAGCAGTACTTC
CASSLGTGIGEQYF
>.|TRBJ2-2|.|TRBV12-2
TGTGCAAGTCGCCCCAAGCCTGGGACAGGGGATAACACCGGGGAGCTGTTTTTT
CASRPKPGTGDNTGELFF
>.|TRBJ2-5|TRBD2|TRBV19
TGTGCCAGTAGTATTGCGTCACTAGCGGGACAAGAGACCCAGTACTTC
CASSIASLAGQETQYF
>.|TRBJ2-7|.|TRBV3-1/TRBV3-2
TGTGCCAGCAGCCAAGGCAGGGCCAGACCTGGGGGACATCAGTACTTC
CASSQGRARPGGHQYF
>.|TRBJ1-4|.|TRBV4-1
TGCGCCAGCAGCCAAGAAACACTCTGGGACAATGAAAAACTGTTTTTT
CASSQETLWDNEKLFF
>.|TRBJ1-5|.|TRBV19
TGTGCCAGTAAAAGTCTGGGCAGGGCCGATCAGCCCCAGCATTTT
CASKSLGRADQPQHF
>.|TRBJ1-4|.|TRBV6-5
TGTGCCAGCGGACTCCCCAGGGTCCTTGAAAAACTGTTTTTT
CASGLPRVLEKLFF
>.|TRBJ1-2|.|TRBV12-3/TRBV12-4
TGTGCCAGCAGTTTTGAGGGCTATGGCTACACCTTC
CASSFEGYGYTF
>.|TRBJ1-3|.|TRBV7-9
TGTGCCAGCAGCTTAGATCCGGTAATTTCTGGAAACACCATATATTTT
CASSLDPVISGNTIYF
>.|TRBJ1-5|.|TRBV27
TGTGCCAGCAGTACCTTCGGCAATCAGCCCCAGCATTTT
CASSTFGNQPQHF
>.|TRBJ1-2|TRBD1|TRBV19
TGTGCCAGTAGCCTGAGGGACAGCAACTATGGCTACACCTTC
CASSLRDSNYGYTF
>.|TRBJ2-1|TRBD2|TRBV19
TGTGCCAGTAGTGCCTGGACTAGCGGGAGCCCCTTCGGTGAGCAGTTCTTC
CASSAWTSGSPFGEQFF
>.|TRBJ1-5|TRBD1|TRBV28
TGTGCCAGCAGTTGGACAGGGGAAGATCAGCCCCAGCATTTT
CASSWTGEDQPQHF
>once|TRBJ2-7|.|TRBV7-7
TGTGCCAGCAGCGCCGGGACCGCTGCCTCCTACGAGCAGTACTTC
CASSAGTAASYEQYF
>.|TRBJ2-7|TRBD1|TRBV27
TGTGCCAGCAGTCCTTACTTACAGGGGGTCGAGCAGTACTTC
CASSPYLQGVEQYF
>.|TRBJ1-2|.|TRBV28
TGTGCCAGCAGTCCTCCGGTGGGGCGTAAGACTATAAACTATGGCTACACCTTC
CASSPPVGRKTINYGYTF
>.|TRBJ2-3|TRBD2|TRBV13
TGTGCCAGCAGCATTAGCGGGAGACGGGGTACGCAGTATTTT
CASSISGRRGTQYF
>.|TRBJ1-2|.|TRBV20-1
TGCAGTGCTCCCAGGCTTGGCTACACCTTC
CSAPRLGYTF
>.|TRBJ1-6|.|TRBV28
TGTGCCAGCAGTTTTGACGGGGCTTCACCCCTCCACTTT
CASSFDGASPLHF
>.|TRBJ1-1|.|TRBV15
TGTGCCACCAAGTCAGGAATTGAAGCTTTCTTT
CATKSGIEAFF
>few|TRBJ1-5|TRBD1|TRBV7-8
TGTGCCAGCAGCTCCTTATCGGGACAGGGGGCGTCAAGCAATCAGCCCCAGCATTTT
CASSSLSGQGASSNQPQHF
>.|TRBJ2-3|.|TRBV30
TGTGCCTGGAGTTACCCCAGCACAGATACGCAGTATTTT
CAWSYPSTDTQYF
>once|TRBJ1-2|.|TRBV7-3
TGTGCCAGCAGCTTCAATGCAGGGAGAGGCTACACCTTC
CASSFNAGRGYTF
>.|TRBJ1-6|.|TRBV11-2
TGTGCCAGCAGCTTACAGGGCTCGACGGGATACTCACCCCTCCACTTT
CASSLQGSTGYSPLHF